This TCR beta chain comes out of a study of Ad26.COV2.S vaccination and SARS-CoV-2 variants. Libraries were prepared by immunoSEQ multiplex PCR; TCRdb keeps only in-frame clonotypes and omits some of them. The data contain around 300,000 clones, 86% of them singletons. V lost 4 bases and J lost 5; bases outside the gene matches: 7. The CDR3 has 15 residues. The V gene's germline CDR1 is MDHEN and CDR2 SYDVKM. The treatment was: about 20 received Ad26.COV2.S at low or high dose, single or two shots; about five received placebo; per-sample allocation not given. Day 63 after the first injection of vaccine or placebo was the sampling time.

The TCR was taken from a person between 18 and 59 years old who received the Ad26.COV2.S COVID-19 vaccine or a placebo. The input for sequencing was peripheral blood, taken in a trial of Ad26.COV2.S vaccine versus placebo. V gene TRBV28 combines with J gene TRBJ2-7; TRBD1 aligns across 11 bases. In nucleotides, the CDR3 is TGTGCCAGCAGTTCCCGGACAGGGGGCGGCGACGAGCAGTACTTC. Amino acids: CASSSRTGGGDEQYF.